The next 5 T cell receptor beta chains were all read from a single sample in a study of cytomegalovirus exposure and HLA in healthy donors. Clones were read by immunoSEQ multiplex PCR, and TCRdb kept only the in-frame ones, dropping some. Among roughly 130,000 clones, roughly 86% were seen once, and the ten largest hold approximately 1.3%. Material: PBMCs. Receptors were obtained from a man aged 30-40 years in good health and CMV-seronegative.

The chain has TRBV6-4 and TRBJ2-1; 10 bases are a match to TRBD2. Germline assignment: CDR1 MRHNA and CDR2 SNTAGT. V lost 4 bases, J lost 7 bases, and 7 bases stayed unmatched. The CDR3 is 15 residues long. The CDR3 nucleotides read TGTGCCAGCAGTGTGCTAGCGGGAGCCTGGAATGAGCAGTTCTTC. This sequence encodes CASSVLAGAWNEQFF.

V is TRBV12-5 and J is TRBJ1-5, with 10 bases that match TRBD1. Germline V gene sequence: CDR1 LGHNT, CDR2 FRNRAP. With 4 bases clipped from V and 4 bases from J, the junction kept 7 bases outside the gene matches. This CDR3 has 16 residues. The DNA for the CDR3 is TGTGCTAGTGGTTCTTGGGACAGGGGAGAGAATCAGCCCCAGCATTTT. Translating gives CASGSWDRGENQPQHF.

The rearrangement uses TRBV11-2 and TRBJ2-7; no clear D. This CDR3 region has 13 residues. Trimming cost V 2 bases and J 4 bases, with 9 bases left between them. Germline loops: CDR1 SGHAT, CDR2 FQNNGV. The CDR3 region has the DNA TGTGCCAGCAGCTTACTGAGTCGGTACGAGCAGTACTTC. Encoded protein: CASSLLSRYEQYF.

The V call is TRBV4-1, the J call TRBJ2-1; TRBD2 is a possible D gene (6 bases). The CDR3 runs 14 residues. Germline CDR1 reads MGHRA; CDR2 reads YSYEKL. V gave up 4 bases and J gave up 5 bases, with 12 bases separating them. Here the CDR3 DNA reads TGCGCCAGCAGCCTCTACCCTAGCGACAATGAGCAGTTCTTC. Translation: CASSLYPSDNEQFF.

This clone has just one count. V is TRBV7-9 and J is TRBJ2-3; D is uncertain. The germline V gene has CDR1 SEHNR and CDR2 FQNEAQ (reference sequence). This CDR3 is built from 12 residues. Trimming left V 7 bases short and J 0 bases short, with 5 bases between. CDR3 amino acids: CASNGSTDTQYF. The CDR3 nucleotides read TGTGCCAGCAACGGGAGCACAGATACGCAGTATTTT.